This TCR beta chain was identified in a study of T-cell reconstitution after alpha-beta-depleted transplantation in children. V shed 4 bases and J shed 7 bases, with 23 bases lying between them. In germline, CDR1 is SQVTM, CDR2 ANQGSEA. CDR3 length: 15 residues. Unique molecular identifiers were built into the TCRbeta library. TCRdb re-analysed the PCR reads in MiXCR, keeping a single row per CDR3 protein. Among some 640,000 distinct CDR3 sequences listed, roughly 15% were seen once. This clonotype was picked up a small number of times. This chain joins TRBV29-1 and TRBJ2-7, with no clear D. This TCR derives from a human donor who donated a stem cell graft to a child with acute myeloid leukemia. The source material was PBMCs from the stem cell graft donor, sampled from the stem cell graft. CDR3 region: CSVGPPTGGVSEQYF. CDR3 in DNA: TGCAGCGTTGGACCCCCGACCGGTGGAGTTTCGGAGCAGTACTTC.